Listed below are T cell receptor beta chains from one sample, sequenced in a study of T cell repertoires in chronic hepatitis B. The data were produced by immunoSEQ multiplex PCR, yet TCRdb's version contains in-frame clones alone and is incomplete. This sample contains 6 to 8 clones. The sequenced sample consisted of HBV polymerase (pol282) epitope-specific CD8+ T cells from PBMCs. The source is a human donor with chronic hepatitis B virus infection. CDR3s include the opening cysteine and the closing phenylalanine or tryptophan. A D gene is named only where the DNA matches it firmly. Not all rows give a size; the values are once, few, many and, for expanded clones, a class.

size: few
D: .
V: TRBV21-1
J: TRBJ1-1
DNA: TGTGCCAGCAGCCCTACGGTAGCTACAACAATTCGCACTGAAGCTTTCTTT
CDR3: CASSPTVATTIRTEAFF

size: .
D: .
V: TRBV7-6
J: TRBJ2-6
DNA: TGTGCCAGCAGCCGTTATGATGAAGCTCACAAAAGTCGGGCCAACGTCCTGACTTTC
CDR3: CASSRYDEAHKSRANVLTF